Listed here are 8 T cell receptor beta chains from one sample, sequenced in a study of early T cells in non-severe SARS-CoV-2 infection (dated by TCRdb to about 2021). The method behind the library was 5' RACE. The sequencing machine was a NextSeq 500. TCRdb reprocessing: public reads trimmed at Q25 with fastp, clones called with MiXCR, in-frame beta chains kept. Each CDR3 protein appears once, grouped with its most common genes and DNA. The sample table shows fewer than 85,000 distinct CDR3 sequences, and 10% to 12% are seen once. Clones ranked in the top ten supply around 13% of the sample. Sequencing was performed on whole blood, taken at baseline. The receptor source for this set is an adult who was a healthcare worker with PCR-confirmed SARS-CoV-2 infection or an uninfected control (not recorded which).

In its sample, this clonotype was seen a few times. The V call is TRBV7-8, the J call TRBJ1-4; no clear D gene. The germline V gene has CDR1 SGHVS and CDR2 FQNEAQ. The CDR3 runs 15 residues. Trimming removed 5 bases at V and 10 bases at J, with 20 bases between. The CDR3 is CASSPTRVRSGKLFF. The DNA of the CDR3 is TGTGCCAGCAGCCCCACGAGGGTCCGTTCAGGAAAACTGTTTTTT.

Only a few counts were recorded for this clonotype. The rearrangement links TRBV7-2 to TRBJ2-1; a possible D gene is TRBD2 (6 bases). The germline V gene encodes CDR1 SGHTA and CDR2 FQGNSA. This CDR3 comprises 14 residues. Trimming shortened V by 3 bases and J by 7 bases, and 13 bases separated the two germline ends. CDR3 residues: CASSFKWGVNEQFF. As DNA, the CDR3 is TGTGCCAGCAGCTTTAAGTGGGGGGTAAATGAGCAGTTCTTC.

This clonotype was counted between two and nine times. V and J are TRBV5-1 and TRBJ2-3, with 9 bases aligning to TRBD1. CDR1 is SGHRS and CDR2 is YFSETQ in the germline V gene. This CDR3 comprises 17 residues. The V and J ends lost 5 bases and 4 bases, in that order; junction bases with no gene match: 14. For the CDR3, the DNA is TGCGCCAGCAGTTGGACCGGGACAGGGACGGGGGCAGATACGCAGTATTTT. Translating it yields CASSWTGTGTGADTQYF.

This clonotype turned up a few times. The V gene is TRBV7-2, the J gene TRBJ1-1; the match to TRBD1 covers 12 bases. Germline CDR1 reads SGHTA; CDR2 reads FQGNSA. The CDR3 extends over 17 amino acids. J gave up 5 bases and V 4 bases, and 11 bases lay outside the gene matches. The CDR3 DNA reads TGTGCCAGCAGCTCCCGGGACAGGGGGCGTGTGAGGACTGAAGCTTTCTTT. It translates to CASSSRDRGRVRTEAFF.

The chain joins TRBV6-2 or TRBV6-3 to TRBJ2-1; TRBD2 matches at 15 bases. Germline assignment: CDR1 MNHEY and CDR2 SVGEGT. This CDR3 region has 16 residues. V shed 1 base, J shed 6 bases, and the junction held 1 base outside the gene matches. In DNA, the CDR3 is TGTGCCAGCAGTTACTGGACTAGCGGGGGGGCCAATGAGCAGTTCTTC. Translated: CASSYWTSGGANEQFF.

This clonotype was found a few times. CDR3 amino acids: CSARVSFPGQPLTLLYGYTF. The CDR3 DNA is TGCAGTGCTAGAGTGAGCTTTCCGGGACAGCCCCTTACGCTCCTCTATGGCTACACCTTC. The chain joins TRBV20-1 to TRBJ1-2; TRBD1 aligns across 7 bases. Germline V gives CDR1 DFQATT, CDR2 SNEGSKA (reference sequence). The CDR3 is made up of 20 amino acids. V lost 1 base and J lost 4; bases outside the gene matches: 24.

This clonotype was seen only a few times. The chain employs TRBV29-1 and TRBJ1-4; D perhaps matches TRBD1 (6 bases). The germline gives CDR1 SQVTM, CDR2 ANQGSEA. The V gene lost 4 bases and the J gene lost 8 bases, with 14 bases spanning the gap. This CDR3 is 13 amino acids long. The CDR3 is CSVVANRDEKLFF. CDR3 sequence (DNA): TGCAGCGTTGTGGCGAACAGGGACGAAAAACTGTTTTTT.

J is TRBJ2-5 and V is TRBV5-1, with 13 bases identical to TRBD2. The germline V gene encodes CDR1 SGHRS and CDR2 YFSETQ. The CDR3 totals 18 residues. V trimming: 4 bases; J trimming: 2 bases; junction bases outside the gene matches: 11. This CDR3 is CASSKPPGLAGLQETQYF. The CDR3 DNA reads TGCGCCAGCAGCAAACCGCCGGGACTAGCGGGGCTTCAAGAGACCCAGTACTTC.